A single sample gave rise to the 21 T cell receptor beta chains below, sequenced in a study of T cell repertoires in cytomegalovirus infection. These receptors' targets are unknown. TCRdb reprocessed the reads via MiXCR and lists one record per CDR3 protein. The data hold tens of thousands of distinct CDR3 sequences, with about a fifth observed a single time. The specimen was CD8+ T cells from cultured PBMCs, collected from culture after CMV antigen stimulation. Source of these receptors: a human donor in good health (CMV status not recorded). Some clones in this sample may be carry-over from other donors' samples.

This clonotype was detected ten times or more. In nucleotides, the CDR3 is TGTGCCAGCAGCCAAGAGGCGTGGGGGACGGATAATGAAAAACTGTTTTTT. Translating it yields CASSQEAWGTDNEKLFF. The chain couples TRBV14 to TRBJ1-4, with a weak D call TRBD1 (5 bases). This CDR3 is 17 amino acids long. From germline, CDR1 is SGHDN and CDR2 FVKESK. Trimming removed 0 bases at V and 4 bases at J, with 15 bases between.

This clonotype was observed many times. This chain connects TRBV5-6 to TRBJ1-4; D perhaps matches TRBD1 (5 bases). The length of the CDR3 is 16 residues. The V end lost 4 bases, the J end lost 0 bases, and 13 bases lay between the germline ends. In germline, CDR1 is SGHDT, CDR2 YYEEEE. The DNA for the CDR3 is TGTGCCAGCAGCCGGGACTCTATTGCAACTAATGAAAAACTGTTTTTT. It is translated as CASSRDSIATNEKLFF.

The V call is TRBV7-2, the J call TRBJ2-7; TRBD2 agrees at 8 bases. V was clipped by 5 bases and J by 3 bases; unmatched bases: 12. This CDR3 comprises 16 residues. CDR1 is SGHTA, CDR2 FQGNSA, per germline. This chain's CDR3 is CASSPGGSGTYYEQYF. For the CDR3, the DNA is TGTGCCAGCAGCCCGGGGGGTAGCGGGACCTACTACGAGCAGTACTTC.

V gene TRBV3-1 combines with J gene TRBJ1-4, with D uncertain. CDR1 and CDR2 from the germline V gene are LGHDT and YNNKEL (reference sequence). The CDR3 covers 18 residues. V was shortened by 0 bases and J by 3 bases, with 17 bases between the two germline ends. CDR3 in DNA: TGTGCCAGCAGCCAAGAGTTGTCGGGATTTCAGCCTAATGAAAAACTGTTTTTT. This codes for CASSQELSGFQPNEKLFF. Combining the CDR3 with reference TRBV3-1 and TRBJ1-4 gives the whole variable domain DTAVSQTPKYLVTQMGNDKSIKCEQNLGHDTMYWYKQDSKKFLKIMFSYNNKELIINETVPNRFSPKSPDKAHLNLHINSLELGDSAVYFCASSQELSGFQPNEKLFFGSGTQLSVL.

This clonotype was detected ten times or more. The V call is TRBV12-3 or TRBV12-4, the J call TRBJ2-7; tentatively, D is TRBD1 or TRBD2 (6 bases each). This CDR3 spans 15 amino acids. V was clipped by 0 bases and J by 3 bases, with 12 bases between them. DNA of the CDR3: TGTGCCAGCAGTTTAGCGGGGGGCTTCTACTACGAGCAGTACTTC. This codes for CASSLAGGFYYEQYF.

This clonotype was seen a few times. The V call is TRBV6-8, the J call TRBJ1-1; D is ambiguous. The CDR3 totals 11 residues. The V and J ends lost 6 bases and 12 bases respectively, with 14 bases between them. Germline assignment: CDR1 MNHGY and CDR2 SAAAGT. CDR3 sequence reads: CASRLRILTFF. The CDR3 nucleotides read TGTGCCAGCAGACTCAGGATTTTGACTTTCTTT.

This clonotype showed up many times. V usage is TRBV7-2 and J usage is TRBJ2-1; 7 positions match TRBD2. J lost 7 bases, V lost 5 bases, and 8 bases had no gene match. Germline loops: CDR1 SGHTA, CDR2 FQGNSA. The CDR3 is made up of 14 amino acids. CDR3 bases: TGTGCCAGCAGCGGGGGGGGGTTGGGAAATGAGCAGTTCTTC. Its translation: CASSGGGLGNEQFF. The full variable domain, its missing parts supplied by reference TRBV7-2 and TRBJ2-1, is GAGVSQSPSNKVTEKGKDVELRCDPISGHTALYWYRQSLGQGLEFLIYFQGNSAPDKSGLPSDRFSAERTGGSVSTLTIQRTQQEDSAVYLCASSGGGLGNEQFFGPGTRLTVL.

This chain joins TRBV27 and TRBJ2-3; TRBD2 matches at 14 bases. Germline lookup yields CDR1 MNHEY and CDR2 SMNVEV (reference sequence). V shed 5 bases and J 3 bases; nucleotides not matched to a gene: 7. The CDR3 is made up of 17 amino acids. The CDR3 is CASSPPGLAGGTDTQYF. The CDR3 nucleotides are TGTGCCAGCAGTCCCCCCGGACTAGCGGGAGGTACAGATACGCAGTATTTT.

In regard to this clonotype: Germline and junction disagree at one end, which may indicate a read error. This sequence joins TRBV11-2 and TRBJ2-7; D possibly matches TRBD1 or TRBD2 (5 bases each). Germline CDR1 reads SGHAT; CDR2 reads FQNNGV. The CDR3 runs 14 residues. The chain's CDR3 is CTSSLMGVSYEQYF. The CDR3 DNA sequence: TGTACCAGCAGCTTAATGGGGGTCTCCTACGAGCAGTACTTC.

In its sample, this clonotype was seen a few times. The chain couples TRBV29-1 to TRBJ1-1; TRBD1 matches 7 bases. CDR1 and CDR2 from the germline V gene are SQVTM and ANQGSEA. The ends lost 6 bases at V and 4 bases at J; junction bases unmatched: 11. The CDR3 contains 14 residues. CDR3 in amino acids: CSVPRQGGSTEAFF. The DNA of the CDR3 is TGCAGCGTCCCCCGACAGGGTGGGAGCACTGAAGCTTTCTTT.

V and J are TRBV11-3 and TRBJ2-2; TRBD2 matches 11 bases. Germline loops: CDR1 SGHNT, CDR2 YENEEA. This CDR3 spans 16 amino acids. Germline trimming cut 4 bases from V and 2 bases from J; bases unmatched to any gene: 3. CDR3 sequence (DNA): TGTGCCAGCAGCTCTACTAGCGGGAGTAACACCGGGGAGCTGTTTTTT. Translated, it gives CASSSTSGSNTGELFF.

This clonotype was observed at least ten times. V and J are TRBV11-2 and TRBJ2-3, with 15 positions matching TRBD2. The V segment lost 5 bases and the J segment 1 base; nucleotides outside the gene matches: 13. The CDR3 spans 20 residues. Germline CDR1 and CDR2: SGHAT and FQNNGV. CDR3 residues: CASSLGLAGGPIMGTDTQYF. The DNA for the CDR3 is TGTGCCAGCAGCCTGGGACTAGCGGGAGGACCTATTATGGGCACAGATACGCAGTATTTT.

This clonotype was seen more than once but under ten times. V usage is TRBV11-3 and J usage is TRBJ2-7; 8 bases align to TRBD1. Losses at the gene ends were 7 bases for V and 0 bases for J; bases not matched to a gene: 2. CDR3 length equals 13 residues. In germline, CDR1 is SGHNT, CDR2 YENEEA. The CDR3 spells CASNDRGSYEQYF. Here the CDR3 DNA reads TGTGCCAGCAACGACAGGGGCTCCTACGAGCAGTACTTC.

There are many counts of this clonotype. The V call is TRBV7-2, the J call TRBJ1-5; D remains unclear. CDR1 is SGHTA and CDR2 is FQGNSA in the germline V gene. The CDR3 has 14 residues. Trimming pared 5 bases from V and 4 bases from J, leaving 12 bases between. The DNA for the CDR3 is TGTGCCAGCAGCCCACTGGGCTTGAATCAGCCCCAGCATTTT. Its protein is CASSPLGLNQPQHF.

The chain is built from TRBV9 and TRBJ2-2; D may correspond to TRBD1 or TRBD2 (5 bases each). This CDR3 contains 16 residues. The germline CDR1 and CDR2 sequences are SGDLS and YYNGEE. V was clipped by 5 bases and J by 0 bases, with 14 bases between them. In DNA, the CDR3 is TGTGCCAGCAGTCTTGGGGGTACCGCGAACACCGGGGAGCTGTTTTTT. As protein: CASSLGGTANTGELFF. The variable domain in full, with the rest retrieved from reference TRBV9 and TRBJ2-2, is DSGVTQTPKHLITATGQRVTLRCSPRSGDLSVYWYQQSLDQGLQFLIQYYNGEERAKGNILERFSAQQFPDLHSELNLSSLELGDSALYFCASSLGGTANTGELFFGEGSRLTVL.

This clonotype came up a few times. This chain connects TRBV4-1 to TRBJ2-7; TRBD1 matches at 8 bases. The CDR3 is 14 amino acids. Germline V CDR1 and CDR2: MGHRA, YSYEKL. With 0 bases clipped from V and 7 bases from J, the junction kept 5 bases outside the gene matches. The DNA of the CDR3 is TGCGCCAGCAGCCAAGAGGGACAGGTAGGGGAGCAGTACTTC. Translated: CASSQEGQVGEQYF.

The chain recombines TRBV5-6 with TRBJ1-1, with 7 positions matching TRBD1. The CDR3 contains 18 residues. Trimming took 3 bases from V and 0 from J; bases not matched to a gene: 14. Germline V gene sequence: CDR1 SGHDT, CDR2 YYEEEE. As DNA, the CDR3 is TGTGCCAGCAGCTCCCGACTCGACAGGGTTCCGCTGAACACTGAAGCTTTCTTT. Residues: CASSSRLDRVPLNTEAFF.

The chain has TRBV20-1 and TRBJ2-1; maybe TRBD2 (6 bases). With 1 base removed from V and 6 bases from J, the gap between germline ends came to 10 bases. CDR1 and CDR2 (germline): DFQATT, SNEGSKA (reference sequence). The CDR3 has 13 residues. The DNA of the CDR3 is TGCAGTGCTAGAGTGTTAGCGGCCAATGAGCAGTTCTTC. Encoded protein: CSARVLAANEQFF.

In this sample, this clonotype turned up many times. CDR3 amino acids: CASSPSGSSSYEQYF. The CDR3 coding sequence is TGTGCCAGCAGCCCTAGCGGGTCCAGCTCCTACGAGCAGTACTTC. The V gene is TRBV7-2, the J gene TRBJ2-7; TRBD2 agrees at 8 bases. V trimming: 5 bases; J trimming: 0 bases; junction bases outside the gene matches: 6. The CDR3 sequence is 15 residues long. Germline V gene sequence: CDR1 SGHTA, CDR2 FQGNSA.

CDR3 in amino acids: CASSVDPGTESGNTIYF. Written as DNA, the CDR3 is TGTGCCAGCAGCGTAGATCCAGGGACAGAATCTGGAAACACCATATATTTT. The V and J genes are TRBV9 and TRBJ1-3; 7 bases agree with TRBD1. The CDR3 extends over 17 amino acids. V trimming: 0 bases; J trimming: 1 base; junction bases outside the gene matches: 7. Germline lookup yields CDR1 SGDLS and CDR2 YYNGEE.

There are a few counts of this clonotype. The chain is built from TRBV19 and TRBJ2-1, with 8 bases aligning to TRBD2. V was pared by 3 bases and J by 10 bases, with 11 bases of the junction left unmatched. CDR1 and CDR2 (germline): LNHDA, SQIVND (reference sequence). The CDR3 is made up of 15 amino acids. The CDR3 reads CASSIRAGGAGEQFF. The DNA of the CDR3 is TGTGCCAGTAGTATTCGAGCCGGGGGGGCGGGGGAGCAGTTCTTC.